A single sample gave rise to the 12 T cell receptor beta chains below, sequenced in a study of shared clonotypes between healthy human individuals. Positive CCR7 selection of CD45RO-negative cells yielded the naive CD8 cells, and terminally differentiated effector memory CD45RA+ cells were excluded. Some clones are missing from TCRdb's copy, which holds only in-frame ones; the method was immunoSEQ multiplex PCR. The table includes approximately 1.9 million clones, 90% to 95% detected once. Sequencing was carried out using naive CD8+ T cells from PBMCs. Every receptor here comes from a young man in good health. Some clones in this sample may be carry-over from other donors' samples.

The chain has TRBV28 and TRBJ1-2; 8 bases match TRBD1. The V and J ends lost 8 bases and 4 bases, in that order; junction bases with no gene match: 6. This CDR3 is 13 amino acids long. Germline assignment: CDR1 MDHEN and CDR2 SYDVKM. In nucleotides, the CDR3 is TGTGCCAGCTCCGGGACAGGAATCTATGGCTACACCTTC. Translated: CASSGTGIYGYTF.

The CDR3 nucleotides read TGTGCCAGCAGTGCCTCTCGTGGGACAGTCTCCTACGAGCAGTACTTC. It codes for CASSASRGTVSYEQYF. This chain links TRBV27 with TRBJ2-7; 7 bases agree with TRBD1. V gave up 5 bases and J gave up 0 bases; unmatched junction bases: 10. The CDR3 is made up of 16 amino acids. The germline V gene has CDR1 MNHEY and CDR2 SMNVEV (reference sequence).

V usage is TRBV27 and J usage is TRBJ2-7, with D perhaps TRBD2 (5 bases). The CDR3 extends over 14 amino acids. With 4 bases removed from V and 0 bases from J, the gap between germline ends came to 10 bases. In germline, CDR1 is MNHEY, CDR2 SMNVEV (reference sequence). For the CDR3, the DNA is TGTGCCAGCAGTTCCAGACTATTCTCCTACGAGCAGTACTTC. Its translation is CASSSRLFSYEQYF.

The chain employs TRBV27 and TRBJ2-1; D is uncertain. V shed 5 bases and J shed 5 bases, with 19 bases lying between them. The CDR3 sequence is 16 residues long. From germline, CDR1 is MNHEY and CDR2 SMNVEV (reference sequence). The CDR3 nucleotides are TGTGCCAGCAGTACTTCCATACAAAAGAGAAACAATGAGCAGTTCTTC. It is translated as CASSTSIQKRNNEQFF.

The J gene is TRBJ1-6, the V gene TRBV6-5, with TRBD1 identical over 8 bases. V lost 4 bases and J lost 6; bases outside the gene matches: 8. CDR3 length: 16 residues. In germline, CDR1 is MNHEY, CDR2 SVGAGI. This CDR3 is CASSSPKDRANSPLHF. As DNA, the CDR3 is TGTGCCAGCAGTTCCCCCAAGGACAGGGCTAATTCACCCCTCCACTTT.

The rearrangement uses TRBV29-1 and TRBJ1-2, with D perhaps matching TRBD1 (5 bases). CDR1 and CDR2 from the germline V gene are SQVTM and ANQGSEA. Trimming pared 6 bases from V and 7 bases from J, leaving 12 bases between. The CDR3 has 11 amino acids. In DNA, the CDR3 is TGCAGCGTCCCCCAGGGAGCTGGCTACACCTTC. It yields the protein CSVPQGAGYTF.

The chain links TRBV11-3 to TRBJ2-1; the match to TRBD2 covers 7 bases. The CDR3 length is 15 residues. Per the germline V gene, CDR1 is SGHNT and CDR2 is YENEEA. Trimming removed 5 bases from V and 3 bases from J; junction bases left unmatched: 7. This CDR3 reads CASSTRERDYNEQFF. The CDR3 nucleotides are TGTGCCAGCAGCACCCGGGAGCGGGACTACAATGAGCAGTTCTTC.

This clone has a single count. The rearrangement links TRBV7-9 to TRBJ2-7, with no clear D. V was clipped by 1 base and J by 3 bases, with 7 bases between them. The length of the CDR3 is 13 residues. CDR1 SEHNR and CDR2 FQNEAQ come from the germline V gene (reference sequence). The CDR3 sequence: CASSLGAIYEQYF. In DNA, the CDR3 is TGTGCCAGCAGCTTAGGGGCAATCTACGAGCAGTACTTC.

The chain has TRBV7-3 and TRBJ1-1; D is ambiguous. This CDR3 comprises 15 residues. Germline V gene sequence: CDR1 SGHTA, CDR2 FQGTGA. V was trimmed by 5 bases and J by 1 base, leaving 14 bases between them. CDR3 DNA sequence: TGTGCCAGCAGCCCCTATGCGACGGAGAACACTGAAGCTTTCTTT. Its protein is CASSPYATENTEAFF. The variable domain in full, completed from reference TRBV7-3 and TRBJ1-1, reads GAGVSQTPSNKVTEKGKYVELRCDPISGHTALYWYRQSLGQGPEFLIYFQGTGAADDSGLPNDRFFAVRPEGSVSTLKIQRTERGDSAVYLCASSPYATENTEAFFGQGTRLTVV.

DNA of the CDR3: TGTGCCAGCACATCGATCACTAGCGCCCCGGGCACCGGGGAGCTGTTTTTT. This gives the protein CASTSITSAPGTGELFF. The chain has TRBV27 and TRBJ2-2; the match to TRBD2 covers 7 bases. The CDR3 is 17 amino acids. The germline CDR1 and CDR2 sequences are MNHEY and SMNVEV (reference sequence). J gave up 4 bases and V 7 bases, and 15 bases lay outside the gene matches.

The J gene is TRBJ2-1, the V gene TRBV19, with 11 bases fitting TRBD2. Germline V lookup: CDR1 LNHDA, CDR2 SQIVND (reference sequence). The V gene end was trimmed by 5 bases and the J gene end by 10 bases; junction bases not matched to a gene: 10. CDR3 length: 15 residues. The CDR3 loop reads CASSYGTSGWGEQFF. CDR3 nucleotide sequence: TGTGCCAGTAGTTACGGGACTAGCGGTTGGGGGGAGCAGTTCTTC.

V usage is TRBV28 and J usage is TRBJ2-7; TRBD1 is a possible D gene (7 bases). Germline V gene lookup returns CDR1 MDHEN and CDR2 SYDVKM. V dropped 6 bases and J dropped 1 base, with 19 bases sitting between them. The CDR3 totals 16 residues. The CDR3 loop reads CASREKQGRFSYEQYF. CDR3 in DNA: TGTGCCAGCAGAGAAAAACAGGGGAGGTTTTCCTACGAGCAGTACTTC. The whole variable domain, remainder taken from reference TRBV28 and TRBJ2-7, is DVKVTQSSRYLVKRTGEKVFLECVQDMDHENMFWYRQDPGLGLRLIYFSYDVKMKEKGDIPEGYSVSREKKERFSLILESASTNQTSMYLCASREKQGRFSYEQYFGPGTRLTVT.